The present TCR beta chain was sequenced within a study of CD8+ T cells in alopecia areata. The authors extracted RNA and reverse transcribed it into cDNA as the sequencing template. The repertoire was sequenced with immunoSEQ multiplex PCR; TCRdb's copy has only in-frame clones and lacks some. The table lists 140,000 to 150,000 clones, roughly 54% of them singletons. Treatment given: oral pan-JAK inhibitor, 5-10 mg twice daily. This CDR3 is 14 amino acids long. Trimming took 5 bases from V and 3 from J, leaving 11 bases between them. Germline CDR1 reads MNHEY; CDR2 reads SVGAGI. The origin of this receptor is a human donor with alopecia areata. Specimen: CD8+ T cells sorted from blood, collected at week 4, from a patient treated with tofacitinib. V usage is TRBV6-5 and J usage is TRBJ1-5, with a tentative D call TRBD1 (5 bases). The CDR3 protein is CASSRGEDNQPQHF. CDR3 nucleotides: TGTGCCAGCAGTAGGGGAGAGGACAATCAGCCCCAGCATTTT.